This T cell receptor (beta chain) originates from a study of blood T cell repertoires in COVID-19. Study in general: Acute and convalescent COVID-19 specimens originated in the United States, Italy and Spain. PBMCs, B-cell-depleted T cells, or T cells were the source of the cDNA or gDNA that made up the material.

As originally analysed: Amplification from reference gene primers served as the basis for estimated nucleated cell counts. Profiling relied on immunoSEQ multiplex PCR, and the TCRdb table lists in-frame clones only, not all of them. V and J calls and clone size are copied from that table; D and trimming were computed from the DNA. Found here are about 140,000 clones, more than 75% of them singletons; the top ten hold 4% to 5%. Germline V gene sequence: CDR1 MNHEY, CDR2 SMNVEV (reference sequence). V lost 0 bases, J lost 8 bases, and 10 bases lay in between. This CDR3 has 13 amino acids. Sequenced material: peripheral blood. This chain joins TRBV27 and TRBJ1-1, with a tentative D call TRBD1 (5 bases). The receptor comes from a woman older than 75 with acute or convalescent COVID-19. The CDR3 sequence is CASSLSVGGEAFF. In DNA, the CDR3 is TGTGCCAGCAGTTTATCGGTGGGGGGGGAAGCTTTCTTT.